This TCR beta chain comes out of a study of cytomegalovirus exposure and HLA in healthy donors. Findings of the study overall: Cytomegalovirus association was listed for about 160 TCR beta chains.

Per germline, CDR1 SNHLY and CDR2 FYNNEI. V was clipped by 4 bases and J by 3 bases; unmatched bases: 4. The CDR3 is 14 residues long. On this clone: As yet, its antigen is unknown.

Profiling relied on immunoSEQ multiplex PCR, and the TCRdb table lists in-frame clones only, not all of them. The table lists about 66,000 clones, about 97% of them singletons. The sequencing sample was made of PBMCs. This clonotype was sampled from a woman between 18 and 29 years old in good health and CMV-seropositive. The genes are TRBV2 and TRBJ2-7, with 9 bases identical to TRBD2. The CDR3: CASSVLAGRYEQYF. The CDR3 DNA sequence: TGTGCCAGCAGTGTTCTAGCGGGACGCTACGAGCAGTACTTC.